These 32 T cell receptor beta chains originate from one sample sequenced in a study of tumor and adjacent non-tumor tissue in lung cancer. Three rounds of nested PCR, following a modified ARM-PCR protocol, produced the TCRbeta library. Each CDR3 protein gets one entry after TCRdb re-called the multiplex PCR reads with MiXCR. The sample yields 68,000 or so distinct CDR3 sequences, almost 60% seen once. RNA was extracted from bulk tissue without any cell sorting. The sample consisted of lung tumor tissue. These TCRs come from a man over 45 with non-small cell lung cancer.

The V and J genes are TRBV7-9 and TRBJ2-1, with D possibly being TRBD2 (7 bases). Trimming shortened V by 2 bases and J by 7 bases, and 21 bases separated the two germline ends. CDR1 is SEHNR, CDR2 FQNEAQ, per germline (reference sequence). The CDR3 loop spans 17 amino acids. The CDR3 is CASSLKGGASGGNEQFF. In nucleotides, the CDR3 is TGTGCCAGCAGCTTAAAGGGGGGGGCCAGCGGCGGGAATGAGCAGTTCTTC.

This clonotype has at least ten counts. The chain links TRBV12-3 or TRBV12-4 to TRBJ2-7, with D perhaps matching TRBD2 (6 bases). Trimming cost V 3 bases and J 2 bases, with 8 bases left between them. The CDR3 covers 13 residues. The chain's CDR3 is CASSFREAYEQYF. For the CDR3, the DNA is TGTGCCAGCAGTTTCAGGGAGGCCTACGAGCAGTACTTC.

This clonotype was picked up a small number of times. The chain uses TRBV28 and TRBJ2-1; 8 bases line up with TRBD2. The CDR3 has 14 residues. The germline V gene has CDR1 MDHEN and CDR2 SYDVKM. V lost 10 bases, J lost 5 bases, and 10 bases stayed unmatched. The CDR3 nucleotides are TGTGCCACCCGACTAGCGCTCGACAACAATGAGCAGTTCTTC. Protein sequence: CATRLALDNNEQFF.

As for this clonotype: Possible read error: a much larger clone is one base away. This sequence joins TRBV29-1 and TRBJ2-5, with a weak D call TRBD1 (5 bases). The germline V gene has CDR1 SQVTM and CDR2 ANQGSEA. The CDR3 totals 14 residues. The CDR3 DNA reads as TGCGGCGTCCCCTCCAGACTGGCAGGGGAGACCCAGTACTTC. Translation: CGVPSRLAGETQYF.

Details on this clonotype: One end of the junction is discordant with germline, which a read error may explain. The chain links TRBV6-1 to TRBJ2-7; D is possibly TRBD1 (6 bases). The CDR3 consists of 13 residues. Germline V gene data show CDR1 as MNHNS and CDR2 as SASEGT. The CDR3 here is CTSSAWDMYEQYF. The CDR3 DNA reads TGCACCAGCAGTGCATGGGACATGTACGAGCAGTACTTC.

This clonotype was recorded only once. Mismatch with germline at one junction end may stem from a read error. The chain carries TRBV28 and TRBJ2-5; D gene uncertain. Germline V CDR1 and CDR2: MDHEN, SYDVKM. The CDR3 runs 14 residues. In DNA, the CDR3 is TGTGCCAACAGTGTAGCAGAAGGGCGCGAGACCCAGTACTTC. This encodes CANSVAEGRETQYF.

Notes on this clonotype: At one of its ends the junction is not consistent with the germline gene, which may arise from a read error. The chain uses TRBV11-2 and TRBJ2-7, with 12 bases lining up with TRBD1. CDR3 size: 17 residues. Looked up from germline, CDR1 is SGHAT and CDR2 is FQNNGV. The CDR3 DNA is TGTGCCGGCAGCATGGGGACAGGGGGCGCGGGCTCCTACGAGCAGTACTTC. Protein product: CAGSMGTGGAGSYEQYF.

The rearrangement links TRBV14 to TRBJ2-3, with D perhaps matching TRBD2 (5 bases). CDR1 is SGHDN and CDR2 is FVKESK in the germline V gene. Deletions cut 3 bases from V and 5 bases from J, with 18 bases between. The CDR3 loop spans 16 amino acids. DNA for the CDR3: TGTGCCAGCAGCCACGTGGGTGGGGAGATCATAGATACGCAGTATTTT. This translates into CASSHVGGEIIDTQYF.

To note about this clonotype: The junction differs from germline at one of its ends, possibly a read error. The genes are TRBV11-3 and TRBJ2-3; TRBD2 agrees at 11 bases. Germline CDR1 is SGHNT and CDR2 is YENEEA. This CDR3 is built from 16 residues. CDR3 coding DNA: TGTCCCAGCAGCCCATGGACTAGCGGGTTTGCGGATACGCAGTATTTT. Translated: CPSSPWTSGFADTQYF.

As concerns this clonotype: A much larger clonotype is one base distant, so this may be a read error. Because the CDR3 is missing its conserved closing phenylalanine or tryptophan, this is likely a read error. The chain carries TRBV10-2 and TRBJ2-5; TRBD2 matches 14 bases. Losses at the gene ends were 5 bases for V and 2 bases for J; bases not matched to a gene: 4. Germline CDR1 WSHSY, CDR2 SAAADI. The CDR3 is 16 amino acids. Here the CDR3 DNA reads TGCGCCAGCAGTCCGGGACTAGCGGGAGTACAAGAGACCCAGTACTTA. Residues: CASSPGLAGVQETQYL.

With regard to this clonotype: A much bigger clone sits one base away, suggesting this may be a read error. In DNA, the CDR3 is TGTGCCAGCATTCGGACAGATACCGGGGCCCAGTACTTC. It codes for CASIRTDTGAQYF. The chain recombines TRBV12-3 or TRBV12-4 with TRBJ2-5, with D possibly being TRBD1 (6 bases). Trimming cost V 7 bases and J 9 bases, with 18 bases left between them. There are 13 residues in the CDR3.

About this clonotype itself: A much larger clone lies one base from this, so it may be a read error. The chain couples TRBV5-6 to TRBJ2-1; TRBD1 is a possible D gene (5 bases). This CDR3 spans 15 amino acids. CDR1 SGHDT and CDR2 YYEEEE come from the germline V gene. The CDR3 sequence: CVSSLRQSSYNEQFF. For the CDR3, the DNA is TGTGTCAGCAGCTTGAGACAGAGCTCCTACAATGAGCAGTTCTTC. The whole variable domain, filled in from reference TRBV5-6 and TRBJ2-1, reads DAGVTQSPTHLIKTRGQQVTLRCSPKSGHDTVSWYQQALGQGPQFIFQYYEEEERQRGNFPDRFSGHQFPNYSSELNVNALLLGDSALYLCVSSLRQSSYNEQFFGPGTRLTVL.

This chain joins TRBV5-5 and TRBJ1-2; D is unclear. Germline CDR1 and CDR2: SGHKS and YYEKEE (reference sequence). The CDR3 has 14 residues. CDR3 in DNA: TGTACCCGCAGCTTGGATATACTGGGCTATGGCTACACCTTC. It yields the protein CTRSLDILGYGYTF.

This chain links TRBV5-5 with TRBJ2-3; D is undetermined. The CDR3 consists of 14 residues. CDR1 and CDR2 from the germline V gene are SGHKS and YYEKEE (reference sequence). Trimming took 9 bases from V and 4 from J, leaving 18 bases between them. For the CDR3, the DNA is TGTGCCAATAGCCGACCCCCTGGCGCAGATACGCAGTATTTT. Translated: CANSRPPGADTQYF.

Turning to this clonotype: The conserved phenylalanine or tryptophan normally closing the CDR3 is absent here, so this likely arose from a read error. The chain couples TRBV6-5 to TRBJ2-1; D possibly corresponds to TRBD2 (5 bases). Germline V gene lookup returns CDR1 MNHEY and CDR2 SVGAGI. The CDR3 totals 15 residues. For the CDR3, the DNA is TGTGCCAGCACTTACTCGATTCCTAGCCCGGGTGAGCAGTTCCTC. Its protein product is CASTYSIPSPGEQFL.

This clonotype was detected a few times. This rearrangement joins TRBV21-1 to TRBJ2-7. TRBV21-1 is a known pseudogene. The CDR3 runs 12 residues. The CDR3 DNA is TGTGCCAGCAGCCACCCTTCGGGGGAGCAGTACTTC. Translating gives CASSHPSGEQYF.

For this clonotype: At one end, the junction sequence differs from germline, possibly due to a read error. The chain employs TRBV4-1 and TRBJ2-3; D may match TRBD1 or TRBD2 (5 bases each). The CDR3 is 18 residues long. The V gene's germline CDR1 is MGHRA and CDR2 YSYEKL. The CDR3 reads CARNQVSLRDPRTDMQYF. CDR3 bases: TGCGCCAGGAACCAAGTAAGTCTCCGGGACCCTCGCACAGATATGCAGTATTTT.

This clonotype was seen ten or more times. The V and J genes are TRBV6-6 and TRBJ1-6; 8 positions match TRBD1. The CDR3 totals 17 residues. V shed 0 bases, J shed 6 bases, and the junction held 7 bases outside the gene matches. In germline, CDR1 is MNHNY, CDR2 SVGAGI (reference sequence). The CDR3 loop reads CASSYSYPGQVNSPLHF. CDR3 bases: TGTGCCAGCAGTTACTCGTATCCGGGACAGGTTAATTCACCCCTCCACTTT.

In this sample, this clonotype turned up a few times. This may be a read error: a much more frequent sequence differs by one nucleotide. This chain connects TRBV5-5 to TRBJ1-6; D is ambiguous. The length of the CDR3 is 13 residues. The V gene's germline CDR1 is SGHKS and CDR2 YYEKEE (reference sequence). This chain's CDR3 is CASSTVQASLLHF. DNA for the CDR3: TGTGCCAGCAGCACAGTACAAGCCTCACTCCTCCACTTT.

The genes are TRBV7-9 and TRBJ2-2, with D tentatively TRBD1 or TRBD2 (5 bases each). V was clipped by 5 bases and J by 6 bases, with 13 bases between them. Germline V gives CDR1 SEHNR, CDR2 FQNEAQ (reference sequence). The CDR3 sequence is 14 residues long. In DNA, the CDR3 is TGTGCCAGCAGCCGGGACGCGGCCGCCGGGGAGCTGTTTTTT. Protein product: CASSRDAAAGELFF.

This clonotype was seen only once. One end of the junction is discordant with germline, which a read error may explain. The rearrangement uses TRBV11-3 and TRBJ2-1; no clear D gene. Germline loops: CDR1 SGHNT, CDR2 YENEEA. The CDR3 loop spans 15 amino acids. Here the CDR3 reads CASSPTGQAVNEQLF. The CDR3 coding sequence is TGTGCCAGCAGCCCAACGGGCCAGGCTGTCAATGAGCAGCTCTTC.

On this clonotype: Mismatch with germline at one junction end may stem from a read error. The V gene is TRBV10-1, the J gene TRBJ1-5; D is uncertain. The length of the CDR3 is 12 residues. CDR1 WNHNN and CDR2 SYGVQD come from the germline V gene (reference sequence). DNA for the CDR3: TGCGTCAGCAGTAATAACAACCAGCCCCAGCATTTT. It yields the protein CVSSNNNQPQHF.

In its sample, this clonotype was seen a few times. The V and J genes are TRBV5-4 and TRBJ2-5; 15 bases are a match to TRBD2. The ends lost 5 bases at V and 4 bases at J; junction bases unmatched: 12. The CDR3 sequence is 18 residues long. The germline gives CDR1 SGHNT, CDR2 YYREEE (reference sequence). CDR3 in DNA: TGTGCCAGCAGTTTAGGACTAGCGGGAGGGGGGGTTGGAGAGACCCAGTACTTC. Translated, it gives CASSLGLAGGGVGETQYF. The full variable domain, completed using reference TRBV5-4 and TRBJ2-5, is ETGVTQSPTHLIKTRGQQVTLRCSSQSGHNTVSWYQQALGQGPQFIFQYYREEENGRGNFPPRFSGLQFPNYSSELNVNALELDDSALYLCASSLGLAGGGVGETQYFGPGTRLLVL.

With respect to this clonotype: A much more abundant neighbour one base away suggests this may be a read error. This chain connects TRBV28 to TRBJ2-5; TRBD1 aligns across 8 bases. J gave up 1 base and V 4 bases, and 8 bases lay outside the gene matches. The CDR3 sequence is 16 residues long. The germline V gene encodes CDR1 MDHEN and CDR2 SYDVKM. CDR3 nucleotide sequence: TGTGCCAGCAGTTACACAGGGGGTAGATCCCAAGAGACCCAGTACTTC. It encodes CASSYTGGRSQETQYF.

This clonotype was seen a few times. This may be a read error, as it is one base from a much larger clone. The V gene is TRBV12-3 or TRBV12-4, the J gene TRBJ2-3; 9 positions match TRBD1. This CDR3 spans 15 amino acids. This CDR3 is CASSKDRGSTDTHYF. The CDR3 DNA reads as TGTGCCAGCAGCAAAGACAGGGGGAGCACAGATACGCATTATTTT.

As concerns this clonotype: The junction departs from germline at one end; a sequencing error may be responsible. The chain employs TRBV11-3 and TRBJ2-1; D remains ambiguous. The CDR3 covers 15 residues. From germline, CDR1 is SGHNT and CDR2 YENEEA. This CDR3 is CVSSLEGRSRDEQFF. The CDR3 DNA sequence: TGTGTCAGCAGCCTCGAAGGGCGGTCCCGTGATGAACAGTTCTTC.

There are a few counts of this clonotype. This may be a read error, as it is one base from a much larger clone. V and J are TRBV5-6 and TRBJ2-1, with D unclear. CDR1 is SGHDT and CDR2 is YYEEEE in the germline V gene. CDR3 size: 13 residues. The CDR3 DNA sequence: TGTGTCAGCAGCTTGCGACACAACAATGAGCAGTTCTTC. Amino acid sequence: CVSSLRHNNEQFF.

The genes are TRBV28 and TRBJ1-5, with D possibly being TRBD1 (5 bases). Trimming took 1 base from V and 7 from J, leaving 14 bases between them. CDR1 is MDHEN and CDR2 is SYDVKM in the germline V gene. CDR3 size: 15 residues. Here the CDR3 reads CASSLLGRERQPQHF. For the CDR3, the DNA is TGTGCCAGCAGTTTATTGGGCAGGGAAAGACAGCCCCAGCATTTT.

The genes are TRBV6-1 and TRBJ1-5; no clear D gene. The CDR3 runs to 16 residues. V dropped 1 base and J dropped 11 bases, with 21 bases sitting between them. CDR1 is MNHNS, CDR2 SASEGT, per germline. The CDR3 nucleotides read TGTGCCAGCAGTGAAGACTGGGCAGGCAGCAATCGGTCCCAGCATTTT. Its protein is CASSEDWAGSNRSQHF.

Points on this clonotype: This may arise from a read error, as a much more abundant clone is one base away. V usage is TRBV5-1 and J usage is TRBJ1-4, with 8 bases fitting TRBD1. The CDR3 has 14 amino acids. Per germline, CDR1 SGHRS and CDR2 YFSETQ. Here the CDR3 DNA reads TGCGCCTGCAGCTTGTTACAGGGGGATGAAAAACTGTTTTTT. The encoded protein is CACSLLQGDEKLFF.

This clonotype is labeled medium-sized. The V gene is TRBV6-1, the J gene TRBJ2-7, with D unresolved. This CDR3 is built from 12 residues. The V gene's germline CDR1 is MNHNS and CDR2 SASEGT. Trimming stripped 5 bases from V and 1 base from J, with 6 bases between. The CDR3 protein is CASSPRSYEQYF. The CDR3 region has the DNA TGTGCCAGCAGTCCCCGATCCTACGAGCAGTACTTC.

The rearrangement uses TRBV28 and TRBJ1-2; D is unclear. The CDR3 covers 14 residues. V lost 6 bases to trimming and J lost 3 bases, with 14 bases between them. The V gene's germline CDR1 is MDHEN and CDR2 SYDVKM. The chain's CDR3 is CASSPVAAHYGYTF. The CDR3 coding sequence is TGTGCCAGCAGCCCGGTGGCAGCACACTATGGCTACACCTTC.